The T cell receptor (beta chain) described here comes from a study of blood T cell repertoires in COVID-19 (TCRdb year 2020). About the study as a whole: Samples covering the acute and convalescent phases of COVID-19 were provided by collaborators in the United States, Italy and Spain. The prospective study material was composed of cDNA or gDNA derived from T cells, B-cell-depleted T cells, or PBMCs. Deeply sampled blood TCRbeta repertoires from subjects exposed to, actively infected with, or recovered from COVID-19 were included in the dataset. A freely available public database, intended as a resource for researchers studying the immune response to SARS-CoV-2, is where the repertoires were released. Samples came from the ongoing ImmuneRACE study (first 160 participants) plus 1,254 subjects from 6 global collaborators. A de-identified subject ID, COVID-19 status, age in years and sex were almost always included in the sample metadata. Where available, HLA class I and class II types were taken from metadata supplied by the sample provider and were not determined by assay-based typing.

Beyond this particular receptor, the publication reports: The quantity of clinical and demographic metadata differed by source and by participant and was supplied without curation.

Clipping removes 6 bases from V and 2 bases from J, with 2 as the unmatched junction base count. CDR3 length: 13 amino acids, cysteine to phenylalanine. Left in the record is the CDR3 DNA by itself, 39 bases read in frame from the first base. Regarding this clone: Its recognized antigen is unknown. Base qualities are not at hand, and no much larger clone is one base apart.

TCRbeta CDR3 regions were amplified from genomic DNA using the immunoSEQ Assay, a bias-controlled multiplex PCR. As for how the authors treated the data: Nucleated cell counts per sample were estimated from amplification of reference gene primers within the assay. To quantify the absolute abundance of each unique TCRbeta CDR3 rearrangement, sequence reads were collapsed and filtered. For each sample, productive Simpson clonality was calculated as the square root of Simpson's diversity index over productive rearrangements. TCRdb obtained this table from immuneACCESS and retained in-frame rearrangements with V and J assigned. These tables miss some clones; where compared with another copy, unresolved V genes account for less than half of the shortfall, and the remainder is unexplained. V and J calls and clone size are as listed in that table; D and trimming were resolved from the DNA. Across this sample there are 150,000 to 200,000 clones, with roughly 79% seen only once. The ten most abundant clones make up approximately 9.9% of the sample.

In Seattle, one collaborating source enrolled patients while the infection was active and tracked those patients longitudinally over the course of disease. Whole blood was collected in K2EDTA tubes by collaborating institutions according to the institutions' own protocols. Collaborator samples were shipped for TCRbeta analysis as frozen whole blood, isolated PBMCs, or DNA extracted from either sample type. The chain employs TRBV12-3 or TRBV12-4 and TRBJ2-5; 8 junctional bases match TRBD1. This TCR came from a woman between 40 and 55 years old with COVID-19, enrolled during active disease. Sequences were obtained from peripheral blood. DNA sequence: TGTGCCAGCAGATACAGGGGGCAAGAGACCCAGTACTTC. This yields the protein CASRYRGQETQYF.